Listed below are T cell receptor beta chains from one sample, sequenced in a study of post-analysis software for immune sequencing data. Using its own MiXCR run on the PCR reads, TCRdb lists one record per CDR3 protein. The repertoire holds 150,000 to 200,000 distinct CDR3 sequences, 30% to 45% seen once, with roughly 28% in the top ten. The material sequenced was blood, taken after autologous hematopoietic stem cell transplantation. These receptors originate from a girl between 5 and 17 years old with multiple sclerosis. Each CDR3 is given with its conserved first and last residue. The order of the fields is CDR3 DNA, CDR3 protein, clone size, V gene, J gene, D gene. The D gene is left open where the match is weak. The size entry is marked missing in some rows and otherwise reads once, few, many or a size class.

TGTGCCACCAGTGATCGCCCAATGGGGGGTAACACCGGGGAGCTGTTTTTT,CATSDRPMGGNTGELFF,-,TRBV24-1,TRBJ2-2,-
TGTGCCAGCAGACCCTCGGGGGGTGGCACTGAAGCTTTCTTT,CASRPSGGGTEAFF,-,TRBV12-3/TRBV12-4,TRBJ1-1,-
TGCAGTGCTTCTTCGCTCGGCTGGACCCTTGAAGCTTTCTTT,CSASSLGWTLEAFF,-,TRBV20-1,TRBJ1-1,-
TGTGCCAGCAGCCAAGATGGGCAGAACAATCAGCCCCAGCATTTT,CASSQDGQNNQPQHF,-,TRBV4-2,TRBJ1-5,-
TGCGCCAGCAGCTTCGACGTTAGCACAGATACGCAGTATTTT,CASSFDVSTDTQYF,-,TRBV5-1,TRBJ2-3,-
TGCAGTGCTAGAGGGGTAGGGGCTGAGCAGTTCTTC,CSARGVGAEQFF,many,TRBV20-1,TRBJ2-1,-
TGTGCCAGCACCGAAAACTTAGGTAGCGGGGGCGATGAGCAGTTCTTC,CASTENLGSGGDEQFF,-,TRBV2,TRBJ2-1,TRBD2
TGCGCCAGCAGCCACCGACAGGGGCTTATTTTGGATACGCAGTATTTT,CASSHRQGLILDTQYF,-,TRBV5-1,TRBJ2-3,TRBD1
TGCAGTGCTAGAGTTCCCAGGGGAACGGGGGCCAACGTCCTGACTTTC,CSARVPRGTGANVLTF,few,TRBV20-1,TRBJ2-6,-
TGTGCCAGCAGTTCCTACCTGACTAGCGGGATCAACGAGCAGTACTTC,CASSSYLTSGINEQYF,-,TRBV6-5,TRBJ2-7,TRBD2
TGTGCCAGCAGTGAACCCCAGACTTTCGACAGGGGAGAAAACATTCAGTACTTC,CASSEPQTFDRGENIQYF,-,TRBV2,TRBJ2-4,TRBD1
TGCAGCGTTGAGGGACAGGGTGTCATTCAGTACTTC,CSVEGQGVIQYF,-,TRBV29-1,TRBJ2-4,TRBD1
TGTGCCAGCAGTGCAGGACTAGCGGAAAACGAGTCCTACAATGAGCAGTTCTTC,CASSAGLAENESYNEQFF,-,TRBV25-1,TRBJ2-1,TRBD2
TGTGCCAGCGGTAGCGGGAGGGCTGAGCAGTTCTTC,CASGSGRAEQFF,many,TRBV2,TRBJ2-1,TRBD2
TGTGCCAGCAGCGTAGATCGGGACATGGTCGAGCAGTACTTC,CASSVDRDMVEQYF,few,TRBV9,TRBJ2-7,-
TGTGCCAGCAGGTGGACAGGAGACACTGAAGCTTTCTTT,CASRWTGDTEAFF,-,TRBV6-2/TRBV6-3,TRBJ1-1,TRBD1
TGTGCTAGCAGCTTATATCCTGGACAGGCCAATGAGCAGTTCTTC,CASSLYPGQANEQFF,few,TRBV7-7,TRBJ2-1,TRBD1
TGCAGTGCTAGAGATCGTCCGACTAGTAACTACGAGCAGTACTTC,CSARDRPTSNYEQYF,many,TRBV20-1,TRBJ2-7,-
TGTGCCAGCAGCTTAAAAGAGACTAGCAATAGTGCGCAGTATTTT,CASSLKETSNSAQYF,-,TRBV7-8,TRBJ2-3,TRBD2
TGCGCCAGCAGCCATATTCGGGGGGTGACAGATACGCAGTATTTT,CASSHIRGVTDTQYF,-,TRBV4-1,TRBJ2-3,TRBD2
TGCGCCAGCAGCTGGTCTCGGGACAGGCTCACAGATACGCAGTATTTT,CASSWSRDRLTDTQYF,few,TRBV5-1,TRBJ2-3,TRBD1
TGTGCCACCTCGGGGCTAGCGGGCGATGAGCAGTTCTTC,CATSGLAGDEQFF,few,TRBV24-1,TRBJ2-1,TRBD2
TGCAGTGCTAGAGATCCCCTTGGACTAGCGGGAGGCCTAACTAACAATGAGCAGTTCTTC,CSARDPLGLAGGLTNNEQFF,once,TRBV20-1,TRBJ2-1,TRBD2
TGCAGTGCTAGAGAACTGGGACCGCCTGGAGTGAACACTGAAGCTTTCTTT,CSARELGPPGVNTEAFF,-,TRBV20-1,TRBJ1-1,-
TGTGCCAGCAGCGAGGTGGGAGAGACCCAGTACTTC,CASSEVGETQYF,-,TRBV7-9,TRBJ2-5,-
TGTGCCAGCAGCTTAGAACTCGGGGGGTACCAAGAGACCCAGTACTTC,CASSLELGGYQETQYF,-,TRBV7-2,TRBJ2-5,TRBD2
TGCGCCAGCAGCCAAGAGCGCCCGGATGAGCAGTTCTTC,CASSQERPDEQFF,few,TRBV4-1,TRBJ2-1,-
TGTACCAGCAGGAAGACAGGGGATCGCTACGAGCAGTACTTC,CTSRKTGDRYEQYF,-,TRBV6-2/TRBV6-3,TRBJ2-7,TRBD1
TGCAGTGCTAGTTTCCAGAATGAAAAACTGTTTTTT,CSASFQNEKLFF,few,TRBV20-1,TRBJ1-4,-
TGTGCCAGCAGCTTAGTAGCGGGAGGGCCAAGTAGAGAGACCCAGTACTTC,CASSLVAGGPSRETQYF,-,TRBV7-9,TRBJ2-5,TRBD2
TGTGCCATCAGTGATTCGGGATTCGCGGGGGGCGATGGCTACACCTTC,CAISDSGFAGGDGYTF,many,TRBV10-3,TRBJ1-2,-
TGTGCCAGCAGCTCCCAAAGGGCCAGGGCTGCAACTAATGAAAAACTGTTTTTT,CASSSQRARAATNEKLFF,few,TRBV7-6,TRBJ1-4,-
TGCAGCGTCCAGACCGGACTAGCGGGATTGGGTGGGACCCAGTACTTC,CSVQTGLAGLGGTQYF,few,TRBV29-1,TRBJ2-5,TRBD2
TGCAGTGGGACGACAGGGGACATTGAAGCTTTCTTT,CSGTTGDIEAFF,-,TRBV20-1,TRBJ1-1,TRBD1
TGCGCCAGCAGCCCGGGACAGGGGGCTGAGACCCAGTACTTC,CASSPGQGAETQYF,-,TRBV5-1,TRBJ2-5,TRBD1
TGTGCCAGCAGCCCGGACGGAGTTCGGAAGCCCCAGCATTTT,CASSPDGVRKPQHF,-,TRBV6-5,TRBJ1-5,-
TGTGCCAGCAGTCTCCCCATGTCTAGCGCCCTCTCCGAGCAGTACTTC,CASSLPMSSALSEQYF,-,TRBV12-3/TRBV12-4,TRBJ2-7,-
TGCGCCAGCAGCCTAGGGAGGGGCAGCTATGGCTACACCTTC,CASSLGRGSYGYTF,few,TRBV5-1,TRBJ1-2,-
TGTGCCAGCAGTTACTCGCGGGCCATGAACACTGAAGCTTTCTTT,CASSYSRAMNTEAFF,-,TRBV6-5,TRBJ1-1,-
TGTGCCAGCAGTTTAGCGTACCAGCCCCAGCATTTT,CASSLAYQPQHF,few,TRBV12-3/TRBV12-4,TRBJ1-5,-
TGCAGTGCTAGGGACCTCCGAGCGGGGGAGCATGAGCAGTTCTTC,CSARDLRAGEHEQFF,-,TRBV20-1,TRBJ2-1,TRBD2
TGCAGTGCTAGAGGCCCGGGGAGAAGCTATGGCTACACCTTC,CSARGPGRSYGYTF,-,TRBV20-1,TRBJ1-2,-
TGCAGCGTTGGACAGGGGACCTACGAGCAGTACTTC,CSVGQGTYEQYF,many,TRBV29-1,TRBJ2-7,TRBD1
TGTGCCAGCAGTCCCGGGAGTCCCTACAATGAGCAGTTCTTC,CASSPGSPYNEQFF,many,TRBV27,TRBJ2-1,-
TGCGCCAGCAGTTCTGTACGGGACCAAGAGACCCAGTACTTC,CASSSVRDQETQYF,-,TRBV5-1,TRBJ2-5,-
TGTGCCATCATTTTGAGGACCGTCTACGAGCAGTACTTC,CAIILRTVYEQYF,-,TRBV10-3,TRBJ2-7,-
TGTGCCACCAGTGATTCGGACAGAAGCACAGATACGCAGTATTTT,CATSDSDRSTDTQYF,many,TRBV24-1,TRBJ2-3,-
TGTGCCAGCAGTTTCGGTCAGGCGCCCAAACAGTACTTC,CASSFGQAPKQYF,-,TRBV27,TRBJ2-7,-
TGTGCCAGCAGCCTAGACAGGAGACAAGAGACCCAGTACTTC,CASSLDRRQETQYF,-,TRBV5-6,TRBJ2-5,-
TGTGCCTGTGCCGGTTACGATGAAAAACTGTTTTTT,CACAGYDEKLFF,many,TRBV28,TRBJ1-4,-
TGTGCCAGCAGTCCAGGGGGGACAGGGGCACGGTATGGCTACACCTTC,CASSPGGTGARYGYTF,-,TRBV12-3/TRBV12-4,TRBJ1-2,TRBD1
TGCAGCGCAGAGACTCCGGGACGAACACAAGAGACCCAGTACTTC,CSAETPGRTQETQYF,-,TRBV29-1,TRBJ2-5,-
TGTGCCAGCAGTTCCCTAGTCGCCATTGGTTGGTTCTTC,CASSSLVAIGWFF,-,TRBV6-5,TRBJ2-1,-
TGCGCCAGCAGCCGTTCACTCGAATCATTACAAGGGAACATTCAGTACTTC,CASSRSLESLQGNIQYF,-,TRBV5-1,TRBJ2-4,-
TGTGCCAGCAGCTTAGTCCGGAACCTAAACACTGAAGCTTTCTTT,CASSLVRNLNTEAFF,-,TRBV13,TRBJ1-1,-
TGTGCCAGCAGTTTTGGTGGGGTCTCTGGGGCCAACGTCCTGACTTTC,CASSFGGVSGANVLTF,-,TRBV27,TRBJ2-6,-
TGTGCCAGCACCCACCGCCGTAAGTCCAGAGAGACCCAGTACTTC,CASTHRRKSRETQYF,-,TRBV28,TRBJ2-5,-
TGTGCCGGCAGTGAAGCGTACAGGCGGATACCTGGCTACACCTTC,CAGSEAYRRIPGYTF,-,TRBV6-1,TRBJ1-2,-